These T cell receptor beta chains were read from a single sample in a study of T-cell memory formation after mild COVID-19. MiXCR was run by TCRdb on the 5' RACE reads, yielding one entry per CDR3 protein. The sample shows around 430,000 distinct CDR3 sequences, around a sixth of them seen only once. The sequenced material came from PBMCs or a T cell subset sorted from them (not recorded which). The source is a man aged 18 to 30 who had mild COVID-19 (a few samples of this study predate the infection). Cell type and time point are not known. CDR3s include the opening cysteine and the closing phenylalanine or tryptophan. Not all rows give a size; the values are once, few, many and, for expanded clones, a class.

v_gene	j_gene	abundance	CDR3aa
TRBV7-2	TRBJ2-5	-	CASSLVGLAGGRETQYF
TRBV5-6	TRBJ1-5	-	CASSSGTGVQPQHF
TRBV20-1	TRBJ1-2	-	CSAASTGREGYTF
TRBV6-1	TRBJ2-2	-	CASRHPGGQTRNTGELFF
TRBV7-9	TRBJ2-6	-	CASSLRAGRVSGANVLTF
TRBV18	TRBJ1-4	-	CASSFGRGSDEKLFF
TRBV28	TRBJ2-3	-	CASTATGVGTDTQYF
TRBV7-2	TRBJ2-1	few	CASSRGWNEQFF
TRBV7-6	TRBJ1-1	few	CASSLALDTEAFF
TRBV6-2/TRBV6-3	TRBJ1-1	-	CASSGWRGTEAFF
TRBV15	TRBJ1-1	many	CATREGTGGKFF
TRBV27	TRBJ2-5	few	CASRTGFETQYF
TRBV7-6	TRBJ2-2	-	CASSLATGEEGELFF
TRBV5-1	TRBJ2-3	-	CASSLGRLGDTQYF
TRBV7-2	TRBJ2-7	few	CASSSPGTSNEQYF
TRBV7-9	TRBJ2-5	-	CASSFSGGEAQYF
TRBV20-1	TRBJ2-4	-	CSARVGALAKNIQYF
TRBV28	TRBJ2-5	few	CASRSGTLRETQYF
TRBV4-1	TRBJ2-3	-	CASSQESESTDTQYF
TRBV4-2	TRBJ1-1	-	CASSHGSLAFF
TRBV7-9	TRBJ2-5	-	CASRPGQGAGKETQYF
TRBV10-3	TRBJ2-1	few	CAISDPGQGAYNEQFF
TRBV11-2	TRBJ2-5	few	CASSAIGLSWETQYF
TRBV28	TRBJ1-2	many	CASRTGPSYGYTF
TRBV4-2	TRBJ2-1	once	CASSQAAVNSYNEQFF
TRBV5-1	TRBJ2-3	few	CASTPGGDRTDTQYF
TRBV3-1	TRBJ2-7	many	CASSPEGAGYEQYF
TRBV24-1	TRBJ1-1	-	CATSDVLPSDTEAFF
TRBV6-2/TRBV6-3	TRBJ1-1	few	CASSYSRTALDEAFF
TRBV7-9	TRBJ1-1	few	CASSLGQGLLAAFF
TRBV5-5	TRBJ2-2	few	CASSLPGPGELFF
TRBV3-1	TRBJ2-7	few	CASSQDEDIQSYEQYF
TRBV7-8	TRBJ2-3	-	CASSKRRVTGLQGSADTQYF
TRBV20-1	TRBJ1-2	many	CSASPTGTGNYGYTF
TRBV9	TRBJ2-3	few	CASSPRLRIGPSTDTQYF
TRBV21-1	TRBJ2-7	-	CASSKFRPRSSYEQYF
TRBV12-3/TRBV12-4	TRBJ1-3	-	CASSFGTGGWTIYF
TRBV18	TRBJ1-5	-	CASSPGAGHQPQHF
TRBV4-3	TRBJ1-5	few	CASSQEATPGGQPQHF
TRBV12-3/TRBV12-4	TRBJ1-1	-	CASRIRQGLNTEAFF
TRBV15	TRBJ2-7	-	CATSGGQGGYEQYF
TRBV5-6	TRBJ1-3	few	CASSLGGPNTIYF